This T cell receptor beta chain was retrieved from a study of prognosis after radiotherapy for stage I lung cancer. Study-level information: Among the patients, several had squamous cell carcinoma and twelve had adenocarcinoma. Alongside stereotactic body radiotherapy, concurrent therapy was given to no patient.

Genomic DNA provided the template from which TCR beta CDR3 was amplified by two-round multiplex PCR. Gene-specific TRBV and TRBJ primers were used in PCR round one. TCRdb re-called the multiplex PCR reads with MiXCR, one entry per CDR3 protein. The sample carries fewer than 65,000 distinct CDR3 sequences, 30% to 35% recorded once. The CDR3 covers 12 residues. V was clipped by 9 bases and J by 10 bases, with 18 bases between them. Germline V gene sequence: CDR1 LNHDA, CDR2 SQIVND (reference sequence). Ten or more counts support this clonotype. Its antigen remains unidentified. General study findings and limits: Differences in TRBV and TRBJ gene usage were reportedly observed between patients with and without metastases.

Roughly 6.2 milliliters of peripheral blood were drawn at each of two time points. This rearrangement joins TRBV19 to TRBJ1-1; D is ambiguous. This TCR derives from a donor at least 50 years old with non-small cell lung cancer. The sample consisted of PBMCs, taken before or after stereotactic body radiation therapy (not recorded which). The CDR3 DNA reads TGTGCCAGCCGGACCAGGCTCTCCCGAGCTTTCTTT. Translated, it gives CASRTRLSRAFF.